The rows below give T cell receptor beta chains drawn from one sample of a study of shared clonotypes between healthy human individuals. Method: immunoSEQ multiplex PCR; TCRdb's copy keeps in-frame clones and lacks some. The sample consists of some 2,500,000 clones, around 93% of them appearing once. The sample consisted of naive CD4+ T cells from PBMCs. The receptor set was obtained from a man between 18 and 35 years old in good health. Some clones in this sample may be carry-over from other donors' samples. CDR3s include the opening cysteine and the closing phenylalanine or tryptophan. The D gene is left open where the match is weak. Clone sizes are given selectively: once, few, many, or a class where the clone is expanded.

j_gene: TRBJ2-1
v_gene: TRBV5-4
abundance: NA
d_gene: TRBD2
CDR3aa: CASSRTRTSGSGEQFF
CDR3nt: TGTGCCAGCAGCCGTACTCGGACTAGCGGGAGCGGTGAGCAGTTCTTC

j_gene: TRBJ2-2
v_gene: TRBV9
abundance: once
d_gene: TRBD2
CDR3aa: CASTRGLAGDTGELFF
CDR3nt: TGTGCCAGCACGAGGGGACTAGCGGGCGACACCGGGGAGCTGTTTTTT

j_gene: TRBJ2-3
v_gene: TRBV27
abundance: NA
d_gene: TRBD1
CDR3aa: CASNLGTGYGDTQYF
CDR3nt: TGTGCCAGCAACCTCGGGACAGGGTACGGGGATACGCAGTATTTT

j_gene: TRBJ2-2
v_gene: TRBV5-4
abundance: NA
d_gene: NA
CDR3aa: CASSSTRHTGELFF
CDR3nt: TGTGCCAGCAGCTCTACTAGACACACCGGGGAGCTGTTTTTT

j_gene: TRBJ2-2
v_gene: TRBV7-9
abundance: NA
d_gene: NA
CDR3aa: CASSLRRASGLPTGELFF
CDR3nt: TGTGCCAGCAGCTTACGCCGCGCTTCGGGACTCCCCACCGGGGAGCTGTTTTTT

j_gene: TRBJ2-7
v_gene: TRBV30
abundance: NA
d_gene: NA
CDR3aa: CAWSAHEQYF
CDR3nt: TGTGCCTGGAGTGCGCACGAGCAGTACTTC

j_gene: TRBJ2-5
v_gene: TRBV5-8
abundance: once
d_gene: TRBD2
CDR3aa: CASSLSGTSGSQETQYF
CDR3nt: TGTGCCAGCAGCTTGTCGGGAACTAGCGGGAGCCAAGAGACCCAGTACTTC

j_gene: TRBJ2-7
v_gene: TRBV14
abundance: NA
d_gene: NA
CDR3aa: CASSQGWREGGRYEQYF
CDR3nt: TGTGCCAGCAGCCAAGGTTGGCGGGAAGGCGGCCGATACGAGCAGTACTTC

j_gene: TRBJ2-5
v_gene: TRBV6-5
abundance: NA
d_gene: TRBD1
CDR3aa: CASRPGTGGKETQYF
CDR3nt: TGTGCCAGCAGGCCCGGGACAGGGGGGAAGGAGACCCAGTACTTC

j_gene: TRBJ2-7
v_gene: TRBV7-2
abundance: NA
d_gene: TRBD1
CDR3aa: CASTRDRITYEQYF
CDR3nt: TGTGCCAGCACCAGGGACAGAATTACCTACGAGCAGTACTTC

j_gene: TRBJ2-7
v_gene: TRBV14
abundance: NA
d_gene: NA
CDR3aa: CASSQQVRGEQYF
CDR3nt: TGTGCCAGCAGCCAACAGGTTCGGGGCGAGCAGTACTTC

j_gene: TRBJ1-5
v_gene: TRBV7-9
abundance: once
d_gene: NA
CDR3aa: CASSLAGAESQHF
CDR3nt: TGTGCCAGCAGCTTAGCGGGGGCGGAATCCCAGCATTTT

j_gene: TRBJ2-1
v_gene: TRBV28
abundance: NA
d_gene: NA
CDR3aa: CASSFLGLGNNEQFF
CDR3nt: TGTGCCAGCAGTTTCCTCGGACTGGGCAATAATGAGCAGTTCTTC

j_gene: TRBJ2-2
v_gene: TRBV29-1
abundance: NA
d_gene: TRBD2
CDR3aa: CSAGTSGRPNTGELFF
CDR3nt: TGCAGCGCGGGGACTAGCGGGAGGCCGAACACCGGGGAGCTGTTTTTT

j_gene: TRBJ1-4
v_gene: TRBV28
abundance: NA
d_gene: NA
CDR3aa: CASSFHRDATNEKLFF
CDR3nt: TGTGCCAGCAGTTTTCACAGGGATGCAACTAATGAAAAACTGTTTTTT

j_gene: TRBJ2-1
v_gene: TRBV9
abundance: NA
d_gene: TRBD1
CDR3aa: CASTRQGADNEQFF
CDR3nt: TGTGCCAGCACGAGGCAGGGGGCCGACAATGAGCAGTTCTTC

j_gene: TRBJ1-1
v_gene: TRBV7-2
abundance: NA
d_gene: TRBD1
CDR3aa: CASSWAPGQGAEAFF
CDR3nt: TGTGCCAGCAGCTGGGCCCCGGGACAGGGGGCTGAAGCTTTCTTT

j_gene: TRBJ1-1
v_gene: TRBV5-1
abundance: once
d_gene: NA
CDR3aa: CASSLSAGSGGKTEAFF
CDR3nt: TGCGCCAGCAGCTTGTCGGCAGGGTCCGGAGGAAAGACTGAAGCTTTCTTT

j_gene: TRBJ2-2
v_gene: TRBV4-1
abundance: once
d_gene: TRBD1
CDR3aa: CASSQGDRVTGELFF
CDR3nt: TGCGCCAGCAGCCAAGGGGACAGGGTCACCGGGGAGCTGTTTTTT

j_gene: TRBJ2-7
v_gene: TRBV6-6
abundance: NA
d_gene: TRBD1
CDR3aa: CASSPSRDRVAPEQYF
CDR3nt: TGTGCCAGCAGCCCCTCCCGGGACAGGGTCGCCCCCGAGCAGTACTTC

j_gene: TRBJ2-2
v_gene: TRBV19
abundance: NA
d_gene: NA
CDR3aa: CASSIVGAMGAGELFF
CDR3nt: TGTGCCAGTAGTATAGTAGGGGCGATGGGGGCCGGGGAGCTGTTTTTT

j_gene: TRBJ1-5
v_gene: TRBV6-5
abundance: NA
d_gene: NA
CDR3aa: CASSYRGGQPQHF
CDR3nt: TGTGCCAGCAGTTACAGGGGGGGGCAGCCCCAGCATTTT

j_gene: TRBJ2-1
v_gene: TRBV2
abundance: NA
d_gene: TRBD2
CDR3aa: CASSGKLSGRARNEQFF
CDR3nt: TGTGCCAGCAGCGGGAAGCTTAGCGGGAGGGCCCGGAATGAGCAGTTCTTC

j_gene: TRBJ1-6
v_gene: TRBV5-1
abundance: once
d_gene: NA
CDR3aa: CASSPGRERSPLHF
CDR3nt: TGCGCCAGCAGCCCCGGGAGGGAGCGATCACCCCTCCACTTT

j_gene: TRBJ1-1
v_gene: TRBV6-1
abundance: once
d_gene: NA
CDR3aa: CASSPRGDTEAFF
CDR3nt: TGTGCCAGCAGTCCACGGGGAGACACTGAAGCTTTCTTT

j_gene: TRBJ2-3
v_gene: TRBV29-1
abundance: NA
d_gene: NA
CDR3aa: CSVDKGFMTDTQYF
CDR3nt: TGCAGCGTTGATAAGGGTTTTATGACAGATACGCAGTATTTT

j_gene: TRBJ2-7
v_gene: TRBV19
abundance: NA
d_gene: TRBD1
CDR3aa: CASSSITGVEQYF
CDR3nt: TGTGCCAGTAGTTCAATCACAGGGGTCGAGCAGTACTTC

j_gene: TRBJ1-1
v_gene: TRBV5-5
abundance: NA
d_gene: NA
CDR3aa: CASSRGSNTEAFF
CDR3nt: TGTGCCAGCAGCCGGGGATCGAACACTGAAGCTTTCTTT

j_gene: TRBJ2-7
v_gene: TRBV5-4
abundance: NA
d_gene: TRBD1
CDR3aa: CASSTGQGPYEQYF
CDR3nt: TGTGCCAGCAGCACTGGACAGGGACCCTACGAGCAGTACTTC

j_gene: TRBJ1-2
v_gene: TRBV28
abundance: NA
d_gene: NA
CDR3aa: CASSFGGALANYGYTF
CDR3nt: TGTGCCAGCAGTTTTGGGGGGGCATTAGCTAACTATGGCTACACCTTC

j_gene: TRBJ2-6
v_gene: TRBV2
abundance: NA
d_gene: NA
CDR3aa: CASSAVTTGANVLTF
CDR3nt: TGTGCCAGCAGCGCTGTAACCACTGGGGCCAACGTCCTGACTTTC

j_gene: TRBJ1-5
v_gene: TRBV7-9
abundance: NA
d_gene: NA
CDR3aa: CASSLAQGSQPQHF
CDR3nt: TGTGCCAGCAGCTTAGCCCAAGGGAGTCAGCCCCAGCATTTT

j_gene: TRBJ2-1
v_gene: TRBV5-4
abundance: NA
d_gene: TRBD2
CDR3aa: CASSLASGGNNEQFF
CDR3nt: TGTGCCAGCAGCTTGGCTAGCGGGGGGAACAATGAGCAGTTCTTC

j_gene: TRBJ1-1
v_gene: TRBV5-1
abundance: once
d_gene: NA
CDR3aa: CASSLEGLAPYTNTEAFF
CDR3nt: TGCGCCAGCAGCTTGGAGGGCCTAGCACCTTACACAAACACTGAAGCTTTCTTT